The clone carrying this TCR beta chain came up a few times. This entry comes from a study of blood T cells in healthy people across ages. Together with a sample-barcoded 5' primer, a J-beta primer mix was included in a second PCR lasting roughly 6 to 12 cycles. TCRdb used MiXCR to reprocess the 5' RACE reads, holding one entry per CDR3 protein. This table holds about 780,000 distinct CDR3 sequences, roughly 46% found once. Sample: blood. The TCR sequence derives from a man of 80 years or more in good health.

The CDR3 DNA reads TGTGCCAGCAGTTACTCTCTCCCGGGGCTCACTGAAGCTTTCTTT. Protein sequence: CASSYSLPGLTEAFF. The genes are TRBV6-2 or TRBV6-3 and TRBJ1-1; possible D gene TRBD1, 5 bases. V lost 0 bases and J lost 4, with 12 bases in between. The germline V gene has CDR1 MNHEY and CDR2 SVGEGT. The CDR3 length is 15 residues.